These T cell receptor beta chains were read from a single sample in a study of blood T cell repertoires in COVID-19. Only in-frame clones appear in the TCRdb table, and some are missing; sequencing was by immunoSEQ multiplex PCR. The sample comprises 200,000 to 300,000 clones, nearly 85% of which are singletons, and around 9.2% rests with the top ten. Material: peripheral blood. These receptors originate from a human donor in a cohort sampled during active COVID-19. Both conserved end residues are part of each CDR3. Fields, in order: V gene, clone size, D gene, J gene, CDR3 DNA, CDR3 protein. A D gene is named only where the DNA matches it firmly. Expanded clones get a size class; other rows say once, few or many, or leave the size out.

v_gene: TRBV7-2; abundance: NA; d_gene: NA; j_gene: TRBJ2-3; CDR3nt: TGTGCCAGCAGCCCCCGGTTCGCGGGGACGCAGTATTTT; CDR3aa: CASSPRFAGTQYF
v_gene: TRBV21-1; abundance: NA; d_gene: NA; j_gene: TRBJ1-4; CDR3nt: TGTGCCAGCAGCAAACGTTTTCCCGGGACAGTTGGCAAAAAACTGTTTTTT; CDR3aa: CASSKRFPGTVGKKLFF
v_gene: TRBV19; abundance: few; d_gene: NA; j_gene: TRBJ1-6; CDR3nt: TGTGCCAGTAGTCGGGGGGCCGGCGGTAATTCACCCCTCCACTTT; CDR3aa: CASSRGAGGNSPLHF
v_gene: TRBV11-3; abundance: once; d_gene: NA; j_gene: TRBJ2-7; CDR3nt: TGTGCCAGCAGCTTAGATCAACGGTACGAGCAGTACTTC; CDR3aa: CASSLDQRYEQYF
v_gene: TRBV5-1; abundance: NA; d_gene: NA; j_gene: TRBJ1-2; CDR3nt: TGCGCCAGCAGCACCTCAGGCTCAGGAGGCTACACCTTC; CDR3aa: CASSTSGSGGYTF
v_gene: TRBV7-9; abundance: NA; d_gene: NA; j_gene: TRBJ1-2; CDR3nt: TGTGCCAGCAGCTTAGTGGTAGACTATGGCTACACCTTC; CDR3aa: CASSLVVDYGYTF
v_gene: TRBV6-5; abundance: NA; d_gene: NA; j_gene: TRBJ2-7; CDR3nt: TGTGCCACCAAAAAGGGGCGCCCCTACGAGCAGTACTTC; CDR3aa: CATKKGRPYEQYF
v_gene: TRBV4-1; abundance: NA; d_gene: NA; j_gene: TRBJ1-6; CDR3nt: TGCGCCAGCAGCCCCACAGTTCAGGGTGATAATTCACCCCTCCACTTT; CDR3aa: CASSPTVQGDNSPLHF
v_gene: TRBV6-5; abundance: NA; d_gene: TRBD1; j_gene: TRBJ2-7; CDR3nt: TGTGCCAGCAGTTACTTCGGGACAGCATCCTACGAGCAGTACTTC; CDR3aa: CASSYFGTASYEQYF
v_gene: TRBV7-9; abundance: once; d_gene: NA; j_gene: TRBJ2-2; CDR3nt: TGTGCCAGCAGCAGAGTTGCGGGAAGGGTTACCGGGGAGCTGTTTTTT; CDR3aa: CASSRVAGRVTGELFF
v_gene: TRBV7-2; abundance: NA; d_gene: NA; j_gene: TRBJ1-4; CDR3nt: TGTGCCAGCAGCTACTTAGGACAGTTTAATGAAAAACTGTTTTTT; CDR3aa: CASSYLGQFNEKLFF
v_gene: TRBV15; abundance: NA; d_gene: TRBD2; j_gene: TRBJ2-4; CDR3nt: TGTGCCACGGTGGGACTAGCGGGTACCAAAAACATTCAGTACTTC; CDR3aa: CATVGLAGTKNIQYF
v_gene: TRBV5-4; abundance: NA; d_gene: NA; j_gene: TRBJ2-3; CDR3nt: TGTGCCAGCAGCCCTGGCACAGATACGCAGTATTTT; CDR3aa: CASSPGTDTQYF
v_gene: TRBV7-2; abundance: NA; d_gene: NA; j_gene: TRBJ2-7; CDR3nt: TGTGCCAGCAGCTTAGCGGGGGGGCACTACGAGCAGTACTTC; CDR3aa: CASSLAGGHYEQYF
v_gene: TRBV5-6; abundance: NA; d_gene: TRBD1; j_gene: TRBJ2-1; CDR3nt: TGTGCCAGCAGCTTGTTGGGACAGGGTCGAAATGAGCAGTTCTTC; CDR3aa: CASSLLGQGRNEQFF
v_gene: TRBV6-6; abundance: NA; d_gene: NA; j_gene: TRBJ1-4; CDR3nt: TGTGCCAGCCTTACCCCGGGGGGCCGGGGAATGAAAAGACTGTTTTTT; CDR3aa: CASLTPGGRGMKRLFF
v_gene: TRBV25-1; abundance: NA; d_gene: NA; j_gene: TRBJ2-7; CDR3nt: TGTGCCAGCAGTGAGGGACATATCTACGAGCAGTACTTC; CDR3aa: CASSEGHIYEQYF
v_gene: TRBV28; abundance: NA; d_gene: NA; j_gene: TRBJ1-5; CDR3nt: TGTGCCAGCAGTCTTATGGGGCCTGGCAATCAGCCCCAGCATTTT; CDR3aa: CASSLMGPGNQPQHF
v_gene: TRBV19; abundance: NA; d_gene: TRBD2; j_gene: TRBJ2-4; CDR3nt: TGTGCCAGTAGTCTAGGACTAGCGGGAGCTATGGCCAAAAACATTCAGTACTTC; CDR3aa: CASSLGLAGAMAKNIQYF
v_gene: TRBV18; abundance: NA; d_gene: NA; j_gene: TRBJ1-2; CDR3nt: TGTGCCAGCTCACCCGCCCCAGACAGCTATGGCTACACCTTC; CDR3aa: CASSPAPDSYGYTF
v_gene: TRBV12-3/TRBV12-4; abundance: once; d_gene: NA; j_gene: TRBJ2-7; CDR3nt: TGTGCCAGCAGTTTAGATCCAGGGGATGAGCAGTACTTC; CDR3aa: CASSLDPGDEQYF
v_gene: TRBV14; abundance: NA; d_gene: NA; j_gene: TRBJ2-5; CDR3nt: TGTGCCAGCAGCCAAGACCCCCCAGGCGAAGAGACCCAGTACTTC; CDR3aa: CASSQDPPGEETQYF
v_gene: TRBV11-2; abundance: NA; d_gene: TRBD1; j_gene: TRBJ1-4; CDR3nt: TGTGCCAGCAGCTTGGGACAGATTTCAACTAATGAAAAACTGTTTTTT; CDR3aa: CASSLGQISTNEKLFF
v_gene: TRBV5-4; abundance: NA; d_gene: NA; j_gene: TRBJ1-3; CDR3nt: TGTGCCAGCAGCTTGGGTCCCACCGGGAGCACCATATATTTT; CDR3aa: CASSLGPTGSTIYF
v_gene: TRBV14; abundance: NA; d_gene: TRBD1; j_gene: TRBJ2-1; CDR3nt: TGTGCCAGCAGCCTCAGGACAGGTGGTATGAATGAGCAGTTCTTC; CDR3aa: CASSLRTGGMNEQFF
v_gene: TRBV5-6; abundance: NA; d_gene: TRBD1; j_gene: TRBJ2-2; CDR3nt: TGTGCCAGCAGCTTAATCGAGGGGGCGAGGACCGGGGAGCTGTTTTTT; CDR3aa: CASSLIEGARTGELFF
v_gene: TRBV3-1/TRBV3-2; abundance: NA; d_gene: TRBD2; j_gene: TRBJ2-5; CDR3nt: TGTGCCAGCAGCCGCCGAGGGACTAACCAGAAGACCCAGTACTTC; CDR3aa: CASSRRGTNQKTQYF
v_gene: TRBV6-1; abundance: once; d_gene: NA; j_gene: TRBJ1-4; CDR3nt: TGTGCCAGCAGACACCGGACAACAACTAATGAAAAACTGTTTTTT; CDR3aa: CASRHRTTTNEKLFF
v_gene: TRBV4-3; abundance: NA; d_gene: NA; j_gene: TRBJ1-6; CDR3nt: TGCGCCAGCAGCTCGTGGGGGGGTTCACCCCTCCACTTT; CDR3aa: CASSSWGGSPLHF
v_gene: TRBV5-5; abundance: once; d_gene: NA; j_gene: TRBJ2-7; CDR3nt: TGTGCCAGCAGCTTGCGGCTACAGGGATACGAGCAGTACTTC; CDR3aa: CASSLRLQGYEQYF
v_gene: TRBV21-1; abundance: once; d_gene: NA; j_gene: TRBJ1-1; CDR3nt: TGTGCCAGCAGCCCTAGGGACAGAGTAGTTGAAGCTTTCTTT; CDR3aa: CASSPRDRVVEAFF
v_gene: TRBV24-1; abundance: NA; d_gene: NA; j_gene: TRBJ1-1; CDR3nt: TGTGCCACCAGAACAGGGAACGCTTTCTTT; CDR3aa: CATRTGNAFF
v_gene: TRBV4-1; abundance: NA; d_gene: NA; j_gene: TRBJ2-5; CDR3nt: TGCGCCAGCAGCCAACTTAACTGGGGCGGAGAGACCCAGTACTTC; CDR3aa: CASSQLNWGGETQYF
v_gene: TRBV7-2; abundance: NA; d_gene: NA; j_gene: TRBJ2-5; CDR3nt: TGTGCCAGCAGCAATAGTCGGGGAGGAGGGACCCAGTACTTC; CDR3aa: CASSNSRGGGTQYF
v_gene: TRBV7-8; abundance: once; d_gene: NA; j_gene: TRBJ1-4; CDR3nt: TGTGCCAGCAGCCCCCAGGGTGTGCCAACTAATGAAAAACTGTTTTTT; CDR3aa: CASSPQGVPTNEKLFF
v_gene: TRBV7-9; abundance: NA; d_gene: TRBD1; j_gene: TRBJ2-7; CDR3nt: TGTGCCAGCAGCTTGGGGACAGGGTTTTCGTACGAGCAGTACTTC; CDR3aa: CASSLGTGFSYEQYF
v_gene: TRBV27; abundance: NA; d_gene: NA; j_gene: TRBJ2-6; CDR3nt: TGTGCCAGCAGTGGCAGCTCTGGGGCCAACGTCCTGACTTTC; CDR3aa: CASSGSSGANVLTF
v_gene: TRBV5-6; abundance: few; d_gene: TRBD1; j_gene: TRBJ2-1; CDR3nt: TGTGCCAGCAGACCGGGACAGAACTACAATGAGCAGTTCTTC; CDR3aa: CASRPGQNYNEQFF
v_gene: TRBV6-6; abundance: NA; d_gene: NA; j_gene: TRBJ1-1; CDR3nt: TGTGCCAGCAGTTACTTGGAGCGAAACACTGAAGCTTTCTTT; CDR3aa: CASSYLERNTEAFF
v_gene: TRBV7-9; abundance: NA; d_gene: TRBD1; j_gene: TRBJ1-2; CDR3nt: TGTGCCAGCAGCTCCACAGGGGGCAACCCCTATGGCTACACCTTC; CDR3aa: CASSSTGGNPYGYTF
v_gene: TRBV5-8; abundance: NA; d_gene: TRBD1; j_gene: TRBJ2-7; CDR3nt: TGTGTCATCGGGACAGAGATCTACGAGCAGTACTTC; CDR3aa: CVIGTEIYEQYF
v_gene: TRBV6-2/TRBV6-3; abundance: NA; d_gene: TRBD1; j_gene: TRBJ1-2; CDR3nt: TGTGCCAGCAGTTACTCGAGAAAAGGGGGCGCGGAACCCAACTATGGCTACACCTTC; CDR3aa: CASSYSRKGGAEPNYGYTF
v_gene: TRBV3-1/TRBV3-2; abundance: NA; d_gene: NA; j_gene: TRBJ2-5; CDR3nt: TGTGCCAGCAGGAGGTTAGACCGGGAGACCCAGTACTTC; CDR3aa: CASRRLDRETQYF
v_gene: TRBV6-2/TRBV6-3; abundance: NA; d_gene: NA; j_gene: TRBJ1-1; CDR3nt: TGTGCCAGCAGTGCCCCCAGGGGTAGCACTGAAGCTTTCTTT; CDR3aa: CASSAPRGSTEAFF
v_gene: TRBV10-3; abundance: NA; d_gene: TRBD1; j_gene: TRBJ1-1; CDR3nt: TGTGCCATCAGTGCCTGGGACAGAAGGGTGGGATCCGGGGGCACTGAAGCTTTCTTT; CDR3aa: CAISAWDRRVGSGGTEAFF
v_gene: TRBV15; abundance: NA; d_gene: NA; j_gene: TRBJ2-7; CDR3nt: TGTGCCACCAGCCAGGGTAATGAGTACGAGCAGTACTTC; CDR3aa: CATSQGNEYEQYF
v_gene: TRBV19; abundance: NA; d_gene: TRBD1; j_gene: TRBJ2-1; CDR3nt: TGTGCCAGTAGACAGGGGACGAATGAGCAGTTCTTC; CDR3aa: CASRQGTNEQFF
v_gene: TRBV12-3/TRBV12-4; abundance: NA; d_gene: NA; j_gene: TRBJ1-5; CDR3nt: TGTGCCAGCAACAAAAATCAGCCCCAGCATTTT; CDR3aa: CASNKNQPQHF
v_gene: TRBV18; abundance: NA; d_gene: NA; j_gene: TRBJ1-5; CDR3nt: TGTGCCAGCTCACCACAGCACGGTTCTTGGCCCCAGCATTTT; CDR3aa: CASSPQHGSWPQHF
v_gene: TRBV3-1/TRBV3-2; abundance: NA; d_gene: TRBD2; j_gene: TRBJ2-1; CDR3nt: TGTGCCAGCAGCCAAGATCGCGGTAGCGGGATCAACAATGAGCAGTTCTTC; CDR3aa: CASSQDRGSGINNEQFF
v_gene: TRBV6-6; abundance: NA; d_gene: NA; j_gene: TRBJ1-5; CDR3nt: TGTGCCAGCACCCTGGGGGGGAGTGAAGATCAGCCCCAGCATTTT; CDR3aa: CASTLGGSEDQPQHF
v_gene: TRBV18; abundance: few; d_gene: NA; j_gene: TRBJ2-7; CDR3nt: TGTGCCAGCTCACCGGACGGGATGCCCCGCTACGAGCAGTACTTC; CDR3aa: CASSPDGMPRYEQYF
v_gene: TRBV5-1; abundance: NA; d_gene: NA; j_gene: TRBJ1-2; CDR3nt: TGCGCCAGCAGCTTGGTAGATAACTATGGCTACACCTTC; CDR3aa: CASSLVDNYGYTF
v_gene: TRBV6-5; abundance: once; d_gene: TRBD1; j_gene: TRBJ2-7; CDR3nt: TGTGCCAGCAGCCGGACCGGGACAGGGTTCCAGCAGTACTTC; CDR3aa: CASSRTGTGFQQYF
v_gene: TRBV5-1; abundance: NA; d_gene: NA; j_gene: TRBJ2-3; CDR3nt: TGCGCCAGCAGCCCCGGGGGGCGGGCAGATACGCAGTATTTT; CDR3aa: CASSPGGRADTQYF
v_gene: TRBV28; abundance: few; d_gene: NA; j_gene: TRBJ1-3; CDR3nt: TGTGCCAGCAGTCCCCCCGGGACACCCTCTGGAAACACCATATATTTT; CDR3aa: CASSPPGTPSGNTIYF
v_gene: TRBV6-2/TRBV6-3; abundance: NA; d_gene: TRBD1; j_gene: TRBJ1-5; CDR3nt: TGTGCCAGCAGTCCGACAGGGTACAATCAGCCCCAGCATTTT; CDR3aa: CASSPTGYNQPQHF
v_gene: TRBV5-1; abundance: NA; d_gene: TRBD2; j_gene: TRBJ2-5; CDR3nt: TGCGCCAGCAGCGGGGGGGACCGTCCGATGGAGACCCAGTACTTC; CDR3aa: CASSGGDRPMETQYF
v_gene: TRBV28; abundance: NA; d_gene: TRBD1; j_gene: TRBJ1-1; CDR3nt: TGTGCCAGCAGCCCTAACTGGGGGACAGGGGGACGGTTGTACACTGAAGCTTTCTTT; CDR3aa: CASSPNWGTGGRLYTEAFF